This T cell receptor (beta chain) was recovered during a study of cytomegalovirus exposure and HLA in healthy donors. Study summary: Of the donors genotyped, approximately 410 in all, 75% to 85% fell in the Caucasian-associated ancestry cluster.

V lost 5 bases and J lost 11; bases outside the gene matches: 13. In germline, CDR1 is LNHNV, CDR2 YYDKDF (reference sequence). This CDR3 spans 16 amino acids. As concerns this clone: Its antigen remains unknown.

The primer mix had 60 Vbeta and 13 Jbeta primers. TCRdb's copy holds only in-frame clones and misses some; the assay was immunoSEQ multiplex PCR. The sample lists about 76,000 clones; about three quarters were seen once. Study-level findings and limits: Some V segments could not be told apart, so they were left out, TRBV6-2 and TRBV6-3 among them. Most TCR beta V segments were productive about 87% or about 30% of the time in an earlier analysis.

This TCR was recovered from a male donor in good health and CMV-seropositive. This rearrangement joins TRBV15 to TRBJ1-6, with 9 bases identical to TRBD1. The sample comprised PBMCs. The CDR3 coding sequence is TGTGCCACCAGCGCACGGGGACAGGGTCTTTGGACACCCCTCCACTTT. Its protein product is CATSARGQGLWTPLHF.